What follows are 26 T cell receptor beta chains derived from one specimen sequenced in a study of blood T cells in healthy people across ages. The second PCR ran about 6 to 12 cycles with a sample-barcoded 5' primer and J-beta primers. TCRdb independently ran MiXCR on the 5' RACE reads; one entry per CDR3 protein. The sample carries about 640,000 distinct CDR3 sequences, 58% recorded once. The sequenced sample was blood. The origin of the receptors is a man between 60 and 75 years old in good health.

Only a few counts were recorded for this clonotype. The gene calls are TRBV5-1 and TRBJ2-5; 11 bases map to TRBD2. Germline loops: CDR1 SGHRS, CDR2 YFSETQ. The CDR3 totals 16 residues. With 4 bases clipped from V and 2 bases from J, the junction kept 7 bases outside the gene matches. CDR3 nucleotides: TGCGCCAGCAGCAGGGGACTAGCGGAAGGACAAGAGACCCAGTACTTC. Its protein is CASSRGLAEGQETQYF.

This clonotype was seen many times. J is TRBJ1-2 and V is TRBV4-2; TRBD1 might be the D (5 bases). V lost 0 bases and J lost 3, with 8 bases in between. Per the germline V gene, CDR1 is LGHNA and CDR2 is YNFKEQ. The CDR3 covers 14 residues. In DNA, the CDR3 is TGTGCCAGCAGCCAAGATCGGGGGGACTATGGCTACACCTTC. Translated, it gives CASSQDRGDYGYTF.

This chain uses TRBV7-2 with TRBJ2-1, with 9 bases matching TRBD2. Germline V gene sequence: CDR1 SGHTA, CDR2 FQGNSA. The CDR3 has 17 residues. The trim removed 5 bases at V and 7 bases at J, leaving 15 bases unmatched. CDR3 region: CASSPSRRGGAWNEQFF. The CDR3 DNA follows: TGTGCCAGCAGCCCCTCAAGGCGGGGGGGGGCTTGGAATGAGCAGTTCTTC.

This clonotype was detected a few times. The chain joins TRBV7-9 to TRBJ2-1; no clear D gene. Trimming removed 5 bases from V and 5 bases from J, with 13 bases in between. The CDR3 sequence is 14 residues long. Germline CDR1 SEHNR, CDR2 FQNEAQ (reference sequence). The CDR3 is CASSRVEGNNEQFF. CDR3 bases: TGTGCCAGCAGCCGAGTGGAAGGAAACAATGAGCAGTTCTTC.

The genes are TRBV2 and TRBJ2-7, with D possibly TRBD2 on 6 matching bases. Germline lookup yields CDR1 SNHLY and CDR2 FYNNEI. The CDR3 sequence is 13 residues long. Between the trimmed V and J ends, which lost 6 bases and 9 bases, there was a span of 18 bases. CDR3 loop: CASSAGLLNGQYF. The DNA of the CDR3 is TGTGCCAGCAGCGCGGGGCTGTTGAACGGGCAGTACTTC. The variable domain in full, completed from reference TRBV2 and TRBJ2-7, reads EPEVTQTPSHQVTQMGQEVILRCVPISNHLYFYWYRQILGQKVEFLVSFYNNEISEKSEIFDDQFSVERPDGSNFTLKIRSTKLEDSAMYFCASSAGLLNGQYFGPGTRLTVT.

The rearrangement links TRBV5-1 to TRBJ2-3, with a weak D call TRBD1 (6 bases). This CDR3 is built from 16 residues. CDR1 SGHRS and CDR2 YFSETQ come from the germline V gene. The V end was cut by 4 bases, the J end by 2 bases, with 17 bases between. The CDR3 protein is CASSPTGIRNTDTQYF. As DNA, the CDR3 is TGCGCCAGCAGCCCAACAGGGATACGAAACACAGATACGCAGTATTTT.

The V gene is TRBV6-2 or TRBV6-3, the J gene TRBJ2-7, with D uncertain. V was cut by 1 base and J by 6 bases, with 4 bases left in between. This CDR3 is built from 11 residues. Germline CDR1 reads MNHEY; CDR2 reads SVGEGT. CDR3 residues: CASSYFFEQYF. The DNA of the CDR3 is TGTGCCAGCAGTTACTTCTTCGAGCAGTACTTC.

The CDR3 sequence is CASSKQTAGDTQYF. The CDR3 bases are TGTGCCAGCAGCAAACAGACAGCGGGAGATACGCAGTATTTT. The chain recombines TRBV3-1 with TRBJ2-3, with D tentatively TRBD2 (6 bases). CDR1 and CDR2 from the germline V gene are LGHDT and YNNKEL (reference sequence). The CDR3 covers 14 residues. V was clipped by 5 bases and J by 5 bases, with 14 bases between them.

About this clonotype: The junction does not match germline at one end; this may be a read error. The genes are TRBV5-1 and TRBJ2-3, with D possibly TRBD2 on 5 matching bases. The length of the CDR3 is 13 residues. CDR1 and CDR2 from the germline V gene are SGHRS and YFSETQ. The CDR3 nucleotides read TGCGCCAGCGGCTTGCCTAGCTCAGATACGCAGTATTTT. This gives the protein CASGLPSSDTQYF.

The chain recombines TRBV7-2 with TRBJ1-5; tentatively, D is TRBD1 (6 bases). This CDR3 has 15 amino acids. The V gene's germline CDR1 is SGHTA and CDR2 FQGNSA. The V and J ends lost 5 bases and 4 bases respectively, with 15 bases between them. The CDR3 reads CASSIRGQLNQPQHF. The CDR3 DNA reads TGTGCCAGCAGCATCCGCGGACAGCTTAATCAGCCCCAGCATTTT.

This chain connects TRBV25-1 to TRBJ2-7; D is possibly TRBD1 (6 bases). The DNA end is a closer match to TRBJ2-4, so the J assignment may be wrong. The CDR3 has 15 residues. CDR1 is MGHDK, CDR2 SYGVNS, per germline. The CDR3 protein is CASSEYQGNKNIQYF. The CDR3 DNA sequence: TGTGCCAGCAGTGAATATCAGGGGAACAAAAACATTCAGTACTTC.

J is TRBJ2-7 and V is TRBV5-1; D may match TRBD1 or TRBD2 (6 bases each). Trimming left V 0 bases short and J 0 bases short, with 10 bases between. This CDR3 has 15 amino acids. Per germline, CDR1 SGHRS and CDR2 YFSETQ. Here the CDR3 reads CASSLAGAFSYEQYF. CDR3 nucleotide sequence: TGCGCCAGCAGCTTGGCGGGGGCCTTCTCCTACGAGCAGTACTTC.

This clonotype was counted a few times. The chain uses TRBV28 and TRBJ2-7; D is tentatively TRBD1 or TRBD2 (5 bases each). CDR1 and CDR2 (germline): MDHEN, SYDVKM. The CDR3 contains 14 residues. Between the trimmed V and J ends, which lost 3 bases and 2 bases, there was a span of 11 bases. As DNA, the CDR3 is TGTGCCAGCAGTTTTGGGGGTTCCACCTACGAGCAGTACTTC. This translates into CASSFGGSTYEQYF.

The rearrangement links TRBV7-2 to TRBJ2-1, with 8 bases fitting TRBD2. V was clipped by 2 bases and J by 2 bases; unmatched bases: 5. Germline CDR1 is SGHTA and CDR2 is FQGNSA. CDR3 length equals 16 residues. The CDR3 spells CASSLMAGGTYNEQFF. The CDR3 region has the DNA TGTGCCAGCAGCTTAATGGCGGGGGGCACCTACAATGAGCAGTTCTTC.

This clonotype was seen once. This sequence joins TRBV11-3 and TRBJ2-4; 7 bases line up with TRBD1. TRBJ2-7 explains the end of the DNA better; the J call may be wrong. Germline CDR1 SGHNT, CDR2 YENEEA. The CDR3 extends over 15 amino acids. The CDR3 DNA sequence: TGTGCCAGCAGCTTAGGGTTCTGGGACAGCTGCGAGCAGTACTTC. Protein product: CASSLGFWDSCEQYF.

The chain joins TRBV7-2 to TRBJ1-1; 7 bases align to TRBD1. The length of the CDR3 is 14 residues. V dropped 2 bases and J dropped 6; count of bases not matched to a gene: 6. The germline gives CDR1 SGHTA, CDR2 FQGNSA. In DNA form, the CDR3 reads TGTGCCAGCAGCTTAAGGTACAGGGGCGCTGAAGCTTTCTTT. It codes for CASSLRYRGAEAFF.

This clonotype was detected only a few times. J is TRBJ1-5 and V is TRBV29-1, with D possibly matching TRBD1 (5 bases). Germline assignment: CDR1 SQVTM and CDR2 ANQGSEA. Trimming pared 4 bases from V and 0 bases from J, leaving 16 bases between. This CDR3 is 16 amino acids long. The CDR3 protein is CSVVVSGSYSNQPQHF. The CDR3 DNA sequence: TGCAGCGTTGTGGTGTCAGGGTCCTATAGCAATCAGCCCCAGCATTTT.

This clonotype was observed a handful of times. The rearrangement joins TRBV11-2 to TRBJ2-3; the D gene is possibly TRBD2 (6 bases). Germline V lookup: CDR1 SGHAT, CDR2 FQNNGV. This CDR3 is built from 15 residues. V was shortened by 2 bases and J by 0 bases, with 9 bases between the two germline ends. CDR3 coding DNA: TGTGCCAGCAGCTTAACGCGGGGCAGCACAGATACGCAGTATTTT. Amino acid sequence: CASSLTRGSTDTQYF.

V is TRBV5-1 and J is TRBJ2-1, with 7 bases lining up with TRBD1. The CDR3 length is 15 residues. Germline lookup yields CDR1 SGHRS and CDR2 YFSETQ. V lost 3 bases, J lost 6 bases, and 9 bases stayed unmatched. Here the CDR3 DNA reads TGCGCCAGCAGCTACCAACGGACAGGCTCCAATGAGCAGTTCTTC. As protein: CASSYQRTGSNEQFF.

This clonotype was observed a handful of times. The chain couples TRBV3-1 to TRBJ2-1; possibly TRBD1 or TRBD2 for D (5 bases each). V gave up 0 bases and J gave up 3 bases, with 15 bases separating them. Germline V gives CDR1 LGHDT, CDR2 YNNKEL (reference sequence). This CDR3 is 17 amino acids long. The CDR3 reads CASSQDFSGTGYNEQFF. CDR3 in DNA: TGTGCCAGCAGCCAAGATTTCTCAGGGACGGGCTACAATGAGCAGTTCTTC.

The rearrangement uses TRBV29-1 and TRBJ2-2; tentative D call: TRBD2 (7 bases). CDR1 is SQVTM and CDR2 is ANQGSEA in the germline V gene. The CDR3 consists of 14 residues. Trimming shortened V by 4 bases and J by 6 bases, and 15 bases separated the two germline ends. The CDR3, as DNA: TGCAGCGTTGGTGGGGGGGCCGGTTCCGGGGAGCTGTTTTTT. Encoded protein: CSVGGGAGSGELFF.

A single count supports this clonotype. The J gene is TRBJ1-4, the V gene TRBV5-1; 8 bases match TRBD1. This CDR3 comprises 16 residues. Germline CDR1 reads SGHRS; CDR2 reads YFSETQ. Trimming cost V 3 bases and J 7 bases; bases outside gene matches: 11. The CDR3 reads CASSSTGGGIGEKLFF. CDR3 DNA sequence: TGCGCCAGCAGCTCCACAGGGGGAGGGATCGGTGAAAAACTGTTTTTT.

This clonotype was detected only a few times. The V and J genes are TRBV5-6 and TRBJ2-7; D is perhaps TRBD1 (5 bases). Germline CDR1 SGHDT, CDR2 YYEEEE. With 1 base removed from V and 7 bases from J, the gap between germline ends came to 12 bases. This CDR3 contains 13 residues. CDR3 protein: CASSLHRGYEQYF. In DNA form, the CDR3 reads TGTGCCAGCAGCTTGCATAGGGGCTATGAGCAGTACTTC.

CDR3 amino acids: CASSYTPETQYF. The CDR3 nucleotides are TGTGCCAGCAGTTACACCCCAGAGACCCAGTACTTC. The chain recombines TRBV6-6 with TRBJ2-5; no definite D call. The CDR3 extends over 12 amino acids. The V end was cut by 2 bases, the J end by 4 bases, with 5 bases between. The germline gives CDR1 MNHNY, CDR2 SVGAGI (reference sequence).

This clonotype has a handful of counts. The V call is TRBV20-1, the J call TRBJ2-5, with D unresolved. Trimming removed 3 bases at V and 4 bases at J, with 6 bases between. CDR1 DFQATT and CDR2 SNEGSKA come from the germline V gene (reference sequence). The CDR3 spans 11 residues. This CDR3 reads CSASRRETQYF. The DNA for the CDR3 is TGCAGTGCTAGCAGGAGAGAGACCCAGTACTTC.

The J gene is TRBJ2-5, the V gene TRBV7-8, with 9 bases that match TRBD2. Unmatched junction bases numbered 5, after V lost 2 bases and J lost 1 base. CDR3 length: 16 residues. Per the germline V gene, CDR1 is SGHVS and CDR2 is FQNEAQ. The CDR3 is CASSLRLAGIQETQYF. In DNA, the CDR3 is TGTGCCAGCAGCTTAAGGCTAGCGGGGATCCAAGAGACCCAGTACTTC.